One and the same sample provided the 20 T cell receptor beta chains below, sequenced in a study of blood T cell repertoires in COVID-19. Assay: immunoSEQ multiplex PCR; the TCRdb copy retains only in-frame clones and omits some. There are a few hundred thousand clones in the sample; roughly nine tenths occur only once, and roughly 1.1% lies in the top ten. Input material: PBMCs or T cells enriched from blood (not recorded which). These receptors all stem from a young man who had recovered from COVID-19.

This chain connects TRBV11-2 to TRBJ2-2; a possible D gene is TRBD2 (5 bases). Per germline, CDR1 SGHAT and CDR2 FQNNGV. Trimming removed 4 bases from V and 4 bases from J, with 7 bases in between. The CDR3 contains 13 residues. This chain's CDR3 is CASSSDFTGELFF. The CDR3, as DNA: TGTGCCAGCAGCTCGGACTTCACCGGGGAGCTGTTTTTT.

This chain connects TRBV5-8 to TRBJ1-5; no definite D call. The CDR3 extends over 14 amino acids. The germline V gene has CDR1 SGHTS and CDR2 YDEGEE. V lost 4 bases to trimming and J lost 3 bases, with 11 bases between them. CDR3 sequence reads: CASSGGYLNQPQHF. The CDR3 region has the DNA TGTGCCAGCAGCGGCGGATACCTCAATCAGCCCCAGCATTTT.

The chain carries TRBV12-3 or TRBV12-4 and TRBJ1-4; D is uncertain. Trimming removed 4 bases at V and 7 bases at J, with 7 bases between. The CDR3 contains 12 residues. DNA for the CDR3: TGTGCCAGCAGTTACACAGCTGAAAAACTGTTTTTT. Encoded protein: CASSYTAEKLFF.

This chain joins TRBV19 and TRBJ1-2, with TRBD1 identical over 9 bases. V shed 4 bases, J shed 1 base, and the junction held 7 bases outside the gene matches. The germline CDR1 and CDR2 sequences are LNHDA and SQIVND (reference sequence). The CDR3 totals 16 residues. DNA for the CDR3: TGTGCCAGTAGTACTCGACAGGGGGGTGGTAACTATGGCTACACCTTC. It codes for CASSTRQGGGNYGYTF.

As DNA, the CDR3 is TGTGCCAGCAGTCTACTAGAGAACACCGGGGAGCTGTTTTTT. The encoded protein is CASSLLENTGELFF. The gene calls are TRBV28 and TRBJ2-2, with D possibly being TRBD2 (5 bases). Trimming took 5 bases from V and 1 from J, leaving 8 bases between them. CDR3 length equals 14 residues. CDR1 is MDHEN, CDR2 SYDVKM, per germline.

The chain is built from TRBV7-9 and TRBJ2-3; 12 bases align to TRBD2. The CDR3 contains 19 residues. J gave up 5 bases and V 5 bases, and 17 bases lay outside the gene matches. Looked up from germline, CDR1 is SEHNR and CDR2 is FQNEAQ (reference sequence). The CDR3 sequence is CASSQNLLAGGPWGDTQYF. CDR3 nucleotide sequence: TGTGCCAGCAGCCAAAACCTGCTAGCGGGAGGGCCATGGGGAGATACGCAGTATTTT.

Here the CDR3 DNA reads TGTGCCTGGAGTGTGTCCTCCTTAGAGAATTCACCCCTCCACTTT. Residues: CAWSVSSLENSPLHF. The chain couples TRBV30 to TRBJ1-6; no definite D call. This CDR3 is 15 amino acids long. Trimming shortened V by 0 bases and J by 7 bases, and 13 bases separated the two germline ends. Germline V gives CDR1 GTSNPN, CDR2 SVGIG (reference sequence).

Concerning this clone: This specimen includes other DNA sequences encoding the same CDR3. V usage is TRBV5-4 and J usage is TRBJ1-3; D call uncertain. The CDR3 is 14 residues long. V lost 0 bases to trimming and J lost 0 bases, with 4 bases between them. Germline-derived CDR1 and CDR2 are SGHNT and YYREEE (reference sequence). This CDR3 is CASSLDSSGNTIYF. The CDR3 region has the DNA TGTGCCAGCAGCTTGGACAGCTCTGGAAACACCATATATTTT.

This rearrangement joins TRBV5-1 to TRBJ1-4; D is ambiguous. Germline loops: CDR1 SGHRS, CDR2 YFSETQ. This CDR3 contains 14 residues. V shed 4 bases and J shed 0 bases, with 7 bases lying between them. The CDR3 region has the DNA TGCGCCAGCAGCCCTACTTCAACTAATGAAAAACTGTTTTTT. Translated, it gives CASSPTSTNEKLFF.

This chain links TRBV29-1 with TRBJ1-1; D is undetermined. This CDR3 comprises 12 residues. V lost 1 base and J 3 bases, leaving 6 bases between the germline ends. Germline V CDR1 and CDR2: SQVTM, ANQGSEA. The CDR3 bases are TGCAGCGTTGAAGTCCAGGACACTGAAGCTTTCTTT. Residues: CSVEVQDTEAFF.

The rearrangement links TRBV3-1 (or the pseudogene TRBV3-2) to TRBJ1-3; the D gene is possibly TRBD1 (5 bases). CDR1 LGHDT and CDR2 YNNKEL come from the germline V gene (reference sequence). This CDR3 comprises 16 residues. V gave up 4 bases and J gave up 3 bases, with 16 bases separating them. The DNA of the CDR3 is TGTGCCAGCAGCCTGATCGGGACTGCCTTTGGAAACACCATATATTTT. Its protein is CASSLIGTAFGNTIYF.

This sequence joins TRBV7-9 and TRBJ1-1; the match to TRBD1 covers 7 bases. The V gene end was trimmed by 4 bases and the J gene end by 4 bases; junction bases not matched to a gene: 9. Germline V CDR1 and CDR2: SEHNR, FQNEAQ (reference sequence). CDR3 length: 15 residues. The CDR3 protein is CASSSVGGFVTEAFF. CDR3 nucleotide sequence: TGTGCCAGCAGCTCGGTAGGGGGCTTTGTCACTGAAGCTTTCTTT.

V and J are TRBV6-1 and TRBJ1-5, with D perhaps TRBD1 (6 bases). The length of the CDR3 is 14 residues. Trimming removed 3 bases from V and 3 bases from J, with 9 bases in between. Germline lookup yields CDR1 MNHNS and CDR2 SASEGT. DNA of the CDR3: TGTGCCAGCAGTGATCGGACAGTCAATCAGCCCCAGCATTTT. It translates to CASSDRTVNQPQHF.

V gene TRBV2 combines with J gene TRBJ1-5; 8 bases agree with TRBD1. This CDR3 comprises 17 residues. V lost 5 bases to trimming and J lost 0 bases; unmatched junction nucleotides: 9. Germline V gene data show CDR1 as SNHLY and CDR2 as FYNNEI. This chain's CDR3 is CASSPGTGRYSNQPQHF. The DNA of the CDR3 is TGTGCCAGCAGTCCCGGGACAGGTCGATATAGCAATCAGCCCCAGCATTTT.

The genes are TRBV5-1 and TRBJ1-2, with D possibly being TRBD1 (6 bases). The V gene's germline CDR1 is SGHRS and CDR2 YFSETQ. The length of the CDR3 is 15 residues. Deletions cut 0 bases from V and 2 bases from J, with 11 bases between. The DNA for the CDR3 is TGCGCCAGCAGCTTGGAGTCGGGACAAAACTATGGCTACACCTTC. Its protein is CASSLESGQNYGYTF.

Only one count was recorded for this clone. The chain recombines TRBV30 with TRBJ1-4; tentatively, D is TRBD1 (6 bases). This CDR3 region has 13 residues. Germline lookup yields CDR1 GTSNPN and CDR2 SVGIG (reference sequence). Trimming took off 4 bases at V and 4 bases at J, with 10 bases between the two ends. The CDR3 here is CAWKRQVNEKLFF. In DNA form, the CDR3 reads TGTGCCTGGAAAAGACAGGTTAATGAAAAACTGTTTTTT.

This CDR3 reads CASSSPGQVLDEQYF. The CDR3 coding sequence is TGTGCCAGCTCGTCCCCGGGACAGGTCCTGGACGAGCAGTACTTC. This rearrangement joins TRBV18 to TRBJ2-7; 8 bases are shared with TRBD1. Germline-derived CDR1 and CDR2 are KGHSH and LQKENI. The V gene end was trimmed by 6 bases and the J gene end by 5 bases; junction bases not matched to a gene: 12. The CDR3 is 15 residues long.

J is TRBJ1-3 and V is TRBV19; D is unresolved. CDR3 length equals 12 residues. Per the germline V gene, CDR1 is LNHDA and CDR2 is SQIVND (reference sequence). V was shortened by 8 bases and J by 0 bases, with 5 bases between the two germline ends. The CDR3 spells CASQDSGNTIYF. The DNA for the CDR3 is TGTGCCAGTCAGGACTCTGGAAACACCATATATTTT. Complete variable domain (other parts from reference TRBV19 and TRBJ1-3): DGGITQSPKYLFRKEGQNVTLSCEQNLNHDAMYWYRQDPGQGLRLIYYSQIVNDFQKGDIAEGYSVSREKKESFPLTVTSAQKNPTAFYLCASQDSGNTIYFGEGSWLTVV.

In its sample, this clone was seen once. This rearrangement joins TRBV27 to TRBJ1-5, with 9 bases matching TRBD1. The J segment lost 3 bases and the V segment lost 6 bases, leaving 12 bases of the junction unmatched. The germline V gene has CDR1 MNHEY and CDR2 SMNVEV (reference sequence). The CDR3 consists of 17 residues. CDR3 sequence (DNA): TGTGCCAGCAGCCCGACCGGGACAGGGTTTTTCAATCAGCCCCAGCATTTT. It specifies CASSPTGTGFFNQPQHF.

J is TRBJ2-1 and V is TRBV12-3 or TRBV12-4, with a weak D call TRBD1 (6 bases). Trimming shortened V by 11 bases and J by 0 bases, and 8 bases separated the two germline ends. The CDR3 is made up of 12 amino acids. The chain's CDR3 is CASGVSYNEQFF. CDR3 bases: TGTGCCTCAGGGGTCTCCTACAATGAGCAGTTCTTC.